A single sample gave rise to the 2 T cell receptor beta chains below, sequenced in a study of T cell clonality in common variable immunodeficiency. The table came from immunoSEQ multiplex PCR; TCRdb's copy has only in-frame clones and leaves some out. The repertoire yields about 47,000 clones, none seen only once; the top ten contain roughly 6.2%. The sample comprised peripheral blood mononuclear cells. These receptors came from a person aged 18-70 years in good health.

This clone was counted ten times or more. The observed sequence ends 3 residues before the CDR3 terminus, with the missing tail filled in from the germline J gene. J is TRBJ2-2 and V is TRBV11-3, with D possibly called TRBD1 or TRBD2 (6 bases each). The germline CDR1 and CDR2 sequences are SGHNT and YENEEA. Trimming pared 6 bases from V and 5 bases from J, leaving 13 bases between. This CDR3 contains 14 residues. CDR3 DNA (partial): TGTGCCAGCAGATCACGGAGGGGGACCGGGGAG. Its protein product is CASRSRRGTGE. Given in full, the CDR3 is CASRSRRGTGELFF.

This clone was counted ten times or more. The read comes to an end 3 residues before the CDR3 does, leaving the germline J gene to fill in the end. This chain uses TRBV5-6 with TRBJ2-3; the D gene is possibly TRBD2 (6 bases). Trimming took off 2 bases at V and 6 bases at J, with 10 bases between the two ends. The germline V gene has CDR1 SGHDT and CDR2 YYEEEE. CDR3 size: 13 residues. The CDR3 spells CASSLLAADTQYF. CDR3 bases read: TGTGCCAGCAGCTTACTAGCCGCGGATACG.